The 25 T cell receptor beta chains below all came from one sample that was sequenced in a study of blood T cell repertoires in COVID-19. The table came from immunoSEQ multiplex PCR; TCRdb's copy has only in-frame clones and leaves some out. The repertoire holds roughly 250,000 clones, with around 89% as singletons. Sequenced material: peripheral blood. The receptor set was obtained from a young man with acute or convalescent COVID-19.

J is TRBJ1-1 and V is TRBV6-5; 7 positions agree with TRBD1. Germline-derived CDR1 and CDR2 are MNHEY and SVGAGI. This CDR3 contains 15 residues. J was trimmed by 0 bases and V by 2 bases; bases with no gene match: 3. CDR3 protein: CASSYPGQVNTEAFF. The CDR3 DNA sequence: TGTGCCAGCAGTTACCCAGGACAGGTGAACACTGAAGCTTTCTTT.

J is TRBJ1-6 and V is TRBV4-2, with TRBD1 identical over 9 bases. Per the germline V gene, CDR1 is LGHNA and CDR2 is YNFKEQ. The CDR3 runs to 16 residues. V trimming: 3 bases; J trimming: 8 bases; junction bases outside the gene matches: 8. The CDR3 spells CASSHRGTGMDSPLHF. CDR3 DNA sequence: TGTGCCAGCAGCCACCGCGGGACAGGGATGGATTCACCCCTCCACTTT.

CDR3 loop: CASSDSRGGNEQFF. CDR3 bases: TGTGCCAGCAGTGACTCGCGGGGGGGCAATGAGCAGTTCTTC. The rearrangement links TRBV6-4 to TRBJ2-1; 9 bases map to TRBD2. There are 14 residues in the CDR3. V shed 0 bases and J 6 bases; nucleotides not matched to a gene: 0. CDR1 is MRHNA, CDR2 SNTAGT, per germline.

The CDR3 is CASSPRRGGQGESYEQFF. CDR3 bases: TGCGCCAGCAGCCCCCGACGGGGGGGACAGGGTGAGTCGTATGAGCAGTTCTTC. The J gene is TRBJ2-1, the V gene TRBV4-1; tentative D call: TRBD1 (9 bases). Trimming pared 4 bases from V and 8 bases from J, leaving 27 bases between. Looked up from germline, CDR1 is MGHRA and CDR2 is YSYEKL. The CDR3 contains 18 residues.

This clone was recorded only once. The rearrangement uses TRBV27 and TRBJ1-2, with D perhaps matching TRBD1 (5 bases). CDR3 length: 13 residues. V was shortened by 6 bases and J by 5 bases, with 13 bases between the two germline ends. The germline CDR1 and CDR2 sequences are MNHEY and SMNVEV (reference sequence). The DNA for the CDR3 is TGTGCCAGCAGCCAGAGAGGGACTTATGGCTACACCTTC. Translating it yields CASSQRGTYGYTF.

The chain employs TRBV6-6 and TRBJ1-6, with D perhaps matching TRBD1 (5 bases). CDR1 MNHNY and CDR2 SVGAGI come from the germline V gene (reference sequence). V shed 2 bases and J shed 8 bases, with 10 bases lying between them. The CDR3 is 14 residues long. The CDR3 sequence is CASSYVDSHSPLHF. The CDR3 DNA is TGTGCCAGCAGTTACGTTGACAGTCATTCACCCCTCCACTTT.

The chain uses TRBV11-2 and TRBJ1-4, with D possibly TRBD1 on 6 matching bases. V was cut by 5 bases and J by 8 bases, with 24 bases left in between. The CDR3 is made up of 17 amino acids. Looked up from germline, CDR1 is SGHAT and CDR2 is FQNNGV. This chain's CDR3 is CASSRIQGRGAGEKLFF. In nucleotides, the CDR3 is TGTGCCAGCAGCCGAATCCAAGGTCGGGGGGCCGGGGAAAAACTGTTTTTT.

The chain combines TRBV9 with TRBJ2-2, with 10 bases identical to TRBD2. The CDR3 sequence is 16 residues long. Losses at the gene ends were 2 bases for V and 0 bases for J; bases not matched to a gene: 1. The V gene's germline CDR1 is SGDLS and CDR2 YYNGEE. CDR3 nucleotide sequence: TGTGCCAGCAGCGTCGGACTAGCGGCGAACACCGGGGAGCTGTTTTTT. Translation: CASSVGLAANTGELFF.

The rearrangement links TRBV19 to TRBJ1-5; D is possibly TRBD1 (5 bases). This CDR3 region has 13 residues. The V gene's germline CDR1 is LNHDA and CDR2 SQIVND (reference sequence). Trimming stripped 5 bases from V and 7 bases from J, with 12 bases between. In nucleotides, the CDR3 is TGTGCCAGTAGTTTCCGGAGGGGCCAGCCCCAGCATTTT. Protein: CASSFRRGQPQHF.

The chain links TRBV19 to TRBJ2-5, with 10 nucleotides matching TRBD1. The CDR3 sequence is 15 residues long. The germline CDR1 and CDR2 sequences are LNHDA and SQIVND (reference sequence). Trimming cost V 5 bases and J 2 bases; bases outside gene matches: 5. In DNA form, the CDR3 reads TGTGCCAGTAGTCGGACAGGGGGAGGGCAAGAGACCCAGTACTTC. It codes for CASSRTGGGQETQYF.

The CDR3 loop is CASSLARGGQSPLHF. The CDR3 DNA follows: TGTGCCAGCAGCTTAGCCCGGGGAGGTCAGTCACCCCTCCACTTT. V gene TRBV11-2 combines with J gene TRBJ1-6; the D is unclear. Trimming removed 1 base at V and 10 bases at J, with 14 bases between. The CDR3 contains 15 residues. CDR1 SGHAT and CDR2 FQNNGV come from the germline V gene.

The gene calls are TRBV5-1 and TRBJ2-7, with a possible D match to TRBD2 (5 bases). Trimming left V 2 bases short and J 3 bases short, with 18 bases between. The CDR3 runs to 16 residues. In germline, CDR1 is SGHRS, CDR2 YFSETQ. This chain's CDR3 is CASSFSGRGQRYEQYF. The DNA for the CDR3 is TGCGCCAGCAGCTTTTCGGGGAGAGGTCAGCGCTACGAGCAGTACTTC.

V usage is TRBV5-1 and J usage is TRBJ1-1; the D gene is possibly TRBD1 (6 bases). V was trimmed by 0 bases and J by 4 bases, leaving 10 bases between them. Germline CDR1 is SGHRS and CDR2 is YFSETQ. The CDR3 runs to 14 residues. CDR3 amino acids: CASSLAPGATEAFF. The CDR3 DNA sequence: TGCGCCAGCAGCTTGGCCCCAGGGGCCACTGAAGCTTTCTTT.

The chain carries TRBV10-1 and TRBJ1-3; D perhaps matches TRBD1 (6 bases). The CDR3 is 22 residues long. Germline V gives CDR1 WNHNN, CDR2 SYGVQD (reference sequence). The V and J ends lost 8 bases and 0 bases respectively, with 35 bases between them. CDR3 region: CASHNRTAEFVLRKTSGNTIYF. The CDR3 region has the DNA TGCGCCAGCCATAATCGGACAGCCGAGTTTGTTTTGAGAAAGACCTCTGGAAACACCATATATTTT.

The chain recombines TRBV5-3 with TRBJ2-2, with TRBD2 matching 9 bases. TRBV5-3 is reported as an ORF; its role is uncertain. The CDR3 has 19 residues. The V gene end was trimmed by 0 bases and the J gene end by 6 bases; junction bases not matched to a gene: 15. The CDR3 loop reads CARSLELAGSEGKPGELFF. CDR3 nucleotide sequence: TGTGCCAGAAGCTTGGAGCTAGCGGGGTCAGAAGGGAAACCCGGGGAGCTGTTTTTT.

The chain recombines TRBV19 with TRBJ1-1; 7 positions match TRBD1. The CDR3 totals 15 residues. The germline CDR1 and CDR2 sequences are LNHDA and SQIVND (reference sequence). V lost 5 bases and J lost 7; bases outside the gene matches: 13. In DNA form, the CDR3 reads TGTGCCAGTAGTGGTTCCGGGACAGCGAAGGTTGAAGCTTTCTTT. It encodes CASSGSGTAKVEAFF.

This clone was counted once. The chain joins TRBV27 to TRBJ1-4, with D hard to call. Per the germline V gene, CDR1 is MNHEY and CDR2 is SMNVEV (reference sequence). The CDR3 covers 15 residues. Trimming stripped 4 bases from V and 11 bases from J, with 20 bases between. In nucleotides, the CDR3 is TGTGCCAGCAGTTCTTCCCGGGAAGCGGAGCGGAAACTGTTTTTT. This sequence encodes CASSSSREAERKLFF.

This clone was counted a single time. This rearrangement joins TRBV14 to TRBJ1-6, with a tentative D call TRBD1 (6 bases). The length of the CDR3 is 17 residues. Germline V gene data show CDR1 as SGHDN and CDR2 as FVKESK. V was pared by 3 bases and J by 9 bases, with 21 bases between. In DNA, the CDR3 is TGTGCCAGCAGCCACTCAAGCGCGTCGATAGGGGGTTCACCCCTCCACTTT. As protein: CASSHSSASIGGSPLHF.

V usage is TRBV19 and J usage is TRBJ1-3; 8 bases agree with TRBD1. CDR1 is LNHDA, CDR2 SQIVND, per germline (reference sequence). The CDR3 sequence is 15 residues long. The junction had 5 bases not matched to a gene; V was cut back by 6 bases and J by 1 base. The CDR3: CASRATGGSGNTIYF. The CDR3, as DNA: TGTGCCAGTAGGGCTACAGGGGGATCTGGAAACACCATATATTTT.

This chain links TRBV18 with TRBJ2-1; TRBD2 might be the D (6 bases). The CDR3 is 17 amino acids. The germline V gene has CDR1 KGHSH and CDR2 LQKENI. V was shortened by 3 bases and J by 0 bases, with 15 bases between the two germline ends. Here the CDR3 reads CASSPRRGLSSYNEQFF. The CDR3 DNA is TGTGCCAGCTCACCTCGGAGGGGCCTGAGCTCCTACAATGAGCAGTTCTTC.

V is TRBV7-9 and J is TRBJ2-1; the D gene is possibly TRBD2 (6 bases). Trimming cost V 4 bases and J 4 bases, with 23 bases left between them. This CDR3 region has 18 residues. Germline CDR1 SEHNR, CDR2 FQNEAQ (reference sequence). CDR3 sequence reads: CASSSAELGEALYNEQFF. The CDR3 DNA reads as TGTGCCAGCAGCTCCGCTGAATTGGGGGAGGCGTTATACAATGAGCAGTTCTTC.

V gene TRBV28 combines with J gene TRBJ1-2; 8 positions agree with TRBD1. The germline CDR1 and CDR2 sequences are MDHEN and SYDVKM. J lost 4 bases, V lost 6 bases, and 13 bases had no gene match. The CDR3 extends over 16 amino acids. CDR3: CASSRGRVGGGYGYTF. The CDR3 nucleotides are TGTGCCAGCAGCAGGGGGCGTGTAGGGGGTGGCTATGGCTACACCTTC.

This rearrangement joins TRBV11-2 to TRBJ1-5; D gene ambiguous. V was trimmed by 1 base and J by 6 bases, leaving 7 bases between them. Germline V CDR1 and CDR2: SGHAT, FQNNGV. The CDR3 spans 13 residues. CDR3 region: CASSLGGGQPQHF. The CDR3 DNA follows: TGTGCCAGCAGCTTAGGGGGAGGTCAGCCCCAGCATTTT.

The sample holds a few counts of this clone. The rearrangement joins TRBV7-9 to TRBJ1-5, with TRBD1 identical over 11 bases. This CDR3 is 15 amino acids long. Germline CDR1 is SEHNR and CDR2 is FQNEAQ (reference sequence). After removal of 6 bases from V and 7 bases from J, the junction contained 8 bases not matched to a gene. CDR3 in DNA: TGTGCCAGCAGTCCAGGGACAGGGGGTGGACAGCCCCAGCATTTT. Protein sequence: CASSPGTGGGQPQHF.

The chain uses TRBV7-9 and TRBJ2-3; 7 bases are shared with TRBD1. CDR1 and CDR2 (germline): SEHNR, FQNEAQ (reference sequence). The CDR3 consists of 12 residues. Germline trimming cut 5 bases from V and 8 bases from J; bases unmatched to any gene: 4. DNA of the CDR3: TGTGCCAGCAGCGCAACAGGGGTTACGCAGTATTTT. Amino acids: CASSATGVTQYF.